These 24 T cell receptor beta chains were sequenced from one sample in a study of T cell repertoires in cytomegalovirus infection. TCRdb processed the reads anew with MiXCR; each CDR3 protein has one entry. The sample lists hundreds of thousands of distinct CDR3 sequences, about 39% occurring once. Antigen specificity for these receptors is unknown. The material sequenced was cultured PBMCs, taken from culture after CMV antigen stimulation. The origin of the receptors is a human donor in good health (CMV status not recorded). Some clones in this sample may be carry-over from other donors' samples.

This rearrangement joins TRBV5-1 to TRBJ2-7, with D possibly being TRBD2 (5 bases). In germline, CDR1 is SGHRS, CDR2 YFSETQ. V dropped 5 bases and J dropped 1 base, with 16 bases sitting between them. CDR3 length: 15 residues. This chain's CDR3 is CASSGTERGSYEQYF. The CDR3 nucleotides are TGCGCCAGCAGTGGTACTGAGCGCGGGTCCTACGAGCAGTACTTC.

The gene calls are TRBV25-1 and TRBJ1-5; no firm D call. CDR1 and CDR2 (germline): MGHDK, SYGVNS. V lost 6 bases and J 3 bases, leaving 18 bases between the germline ends. The CDR3 has 16 residues. CDR3 bases: TGTGCCAGCAGGGGTGGAGGGAGTGGGGTCAATCAGCCCCAGCATTTT. Its translation is CASRGGGSGVNQPQHF.

This clonotype was seen more than once but under ten times. The chain joins TRBV7-8 to TRBJ2-1, with 8 bases lining up with TRBD2. Germline trimming cut 0 bases from V and 3 bases from J; bases unmatched to any gene: 7. CDR3 length: 17 residues. CDR1 and CDR2 from the germline V gene are SGHVS and FQNEAQ. The CDR3 sequence: CASSLALNSGGYNEQFF. As DNA, the CDR3 is TGTGCCAGCAGCTTAGCGCTGAACAGCGGGGGCTACAATGAGCAGTTCTTC.

The V call is TRBV25-1, the J call TRBJ1-4; the D is unclear. This CDR3 contains 15 residues. The germline gives CDR1 MGHDK, CDR2 SYGVNS. V was cut by 6 bases and J by 7 bases, with 18 bases left in between. For the CDR3, the DNA is TGTGCCAGCAGCGAAATTGGGCCCTGGGGTGAAAAACTGTTTTTT. Translated: CASSEIGPWGEKLFF.

The chain combines TRBV5-1 with TRBJ1-1, with TRBD1 as a possible D gene (6 bases). CDR3 length: 13 residues. The germline V gene encodes CDR1 SGHRS and CDR2 YFSETQ. V dropped 3 bases and J dropped 8 bases, with 14 bases sitting between them. In DNA form, the CDR3 reads TGCGCCAGCAGCTCTCAACCCGGGACAGAAGCTTTCTTT. Amino acid sequence: CASSSQPGTEAFF. Full variable domain (rest looked up from reference TRBV5-1 and TRBJ1-1): KAGVTQTPRYLIKTRGQQVTLSCSPISGHRSVSWYQQTPGQGLQFLFEYFSETQRNKGNFPGRFSGRQFSNSRSEMNVSTLELGDSALYLCASSSQPGTEAFFGQGTRLTVV.

This clonotype showed up just once. The chain joins TRBV18 to TRBJ2-5; 9 bases map to TRBD2. Germline assignment: CDR1 KGHSH and CDR2 LQKENI. Trimming at V came to 2 bases and at J to 5 bases, leaving 6 bases not matched to a gene. The CDR3 is 15 residues long. CDR3 sequence: CASSPASGIVETQYF. The CDR3 nucleotides are TGTGCCAGCTCACCAGCTAGCGGGATTGTGGAGACCCAGTACTTC.

The chain recombines TRBV10-3 with TRBJ2-3; a possible D gene is TRBD1 (6 bases). The CDR3 covers 16 residues. V was shortened by 6 bases and J by 0 bases, with 16 bases between the two germline ends. CDR1 is ENHRY, CDR2 SYGVKD, per germline. The CDR3 reads CAIRDARGSSTDTQYF. The DNA of the CDR3 is TGTGCCATCAGAGACGCCAGGGGTTCTAGCACAGATACGCAGTATTTT.

The gene calls are TRBV19 and TRBJ2-7; possibly TRBD2 for D (5 bases). The CDR3 is 16 amino acids. Looked up from germline, CDR1 is LNHDA and CDR2 is SQIVND (reference sequence). V lost 6 bases to trimming and J lost 7 bases, with 25 bases between them. The CDR3 loop reads CASRQSGRDNVGEQYF. The CDR3, as DNA: TGTGCCAGTAGACAAAGCGGACGGGATAACGTTGGGGAGCAGTACTTC. Variable domain in full (rest from reference TRBV19 and TRBJ2-7): DGGITQSPKYLFRKEGQNVTLSCEQNLNHDAMYWYRQDPGQGLRLIYYSQIVNDFQKGDIAEGYSVSREKKESFPLTVTSAQKNPTAFYLCASRQSGRDNVGEQYFGPGTRLTVT.

In its sample, this clonotype was seen a few times. The chain employs TRBV7-2 and TRBJ1-1; D might be TRBD1 (6 bases). The CDR3 runs 13 residues. The V end lost 7 bases, the J end lost 5 bases, and 14 bases lay between the germline ends. The germline CDR1 and CDR2 sequences are SGHTA and FQGNSA. This CDR3 is CASKRGGWTEAFF. CDR3 in DNA: TGTGCCAGCAAAAGGGGGGGTTGGACTGAAGCTTTCTTT.

This clonotype was recorded a few times. V is TRBV7-2 and J is TRBJ2-1; TRBD1 agrees at 7 bases. Losses at the gene ends were 4 bases for V and 7 bases for J; bases not matched to a gene: 10. The length of the CDR3 is 15 residues. The germline CDR1 and CDR2 sequences are SGHTA and FQGNSA. In nucleotides, the CDR3 is TGTGCCAGCAGCTCCCAGAGGGGACAGTTTAATGAGCAGTTCTTC. Translation: CASSSQRGQFNEQFF.

In its sample, this clonotype was seen a few times. The chain recombines TRBV7-2 with TRBJ1-2; no reliable D call. Germline V gene sequence: CDR1 SGHTA, CDR2 FQGNSA. The CDR3 loop spans 13 amino acids. Trimming left V 2 bases short and J 8 bases short, with 12 bases between. CDR3 coding DNA: TGTGCCAGCAGCTTAATTGGGGATGGGGGCTACACCTTC. Amino acids: CASSLIGDGGYTF.

This clonotype turned up a few times. This chain links TRBV7-2 with TRBJ2-3; D call uncertain. The CDR3 is 12 residues long. Looked up from germline, CDR1 is SGHTA and CDR2 is FQGNSA. V gave up 5 bases and J gave up 4 bases, with 7 bases separating them. The CDR3 nucleotides are TGTGCCAGCAGCCGTAGGCCAGATACGCAGTATTTT. Residues: CASSRRPDTQYF.

The chain has TRBV7-8 and TRBJ1-6, with D maybe TRBD1 (6 bases). V lost 6 bases and J lost 0, with 12 bases in between. Germline loops: CDR1 SGHVS, CDR2 FQNEAQ. This CDR3 spans 16 amino acids. The DNA of the CDR3 is TGTGCCAGCAGACCCGCAGGGGCCTCCTATAATTCACCCCTCCACTTT. Translating it yields CASRPAGASYNSPLHF.

This chain joins TRBV7-2 and TRBJ2-3; 8 nucleotides agree with TRBD2. The germline gives CDR1 SGHTA, CDR2 FQGNSA. V was clipped by 8 bases and J by 4 bases; unmatched bases: 8. This CDR3 has 14 amino acids. CDR3 bases: TGTGCCAGCTGGCGCGGGGGGTGGTCAGATACGCAGTATTTT. Protein: CASWRGGWSDTQYF.

This clonotype was observed once. V is TRBV30 and J is TRBJ1-5; D is unclear. The CDR3 contains 14 residues. Germline lookup yields CDR1 GTSNPN and CDR2 SVGIG (reference sequence). V was shortened by 1 base and J by 1 base, with 8 bases between the two germline ends. CDR3 in amino acids: CAWSGGWSNQPQHF. CDR3 nucleotides: TGTGCCTGGAGTGGTGGATGGAGCAATCAGCCCCAGCATTTT.

J is TRBJ2-1 and V is TRBV4-2, with 7 positions matching TRBD1. The CDR3 extends over 13 amino acids. Germline loops: CDR1 LGHNA, CDR2 YNFKEQ. V gave up 5 bases and J gave up 13 bases; unmatched junction bases: 11. CDR3 sequence: CASSYGEGASQFF. The CDR3 DNA is TGTGCCAGCAGCTACGGAGAGGGGGCCTCCCAGTTCTTC.

This clonotype was counted at least ten times. The rearrangement links TRBV7-4 to TRBJ2-7; TRBD1 is a possible D gene (5 bases). The CDR3 sequence is 16 residues long. Germline assignment: CDR1 SGHVT and CDR2 SQSDAQ. The ends were cut back, 2 bases at V and 1 base at J, with 15 bases in the middle. CDR3: CASSLLRQPLSYEQYF. CDR3 DNA: TGTGCCAGCAGCTTACTCCGACAGCCGTTATCCTACGAGCAGTACTTC. Full variable domain (missing parts from reference TRBV7-4 and TRBJ2-7): GAGVSQSPRYKVAKRGRDVALRCDSISGHVTLYWYRQTLGQGSEVLTYSQSDAQRDKSGRPSGRFSAERPERSVSTLKIQRTEQGDSAVYLCASSLLRQPLSYEQYFGPGTRLTVT.

This chain uses TRBV10-3 with TRBJ2-1; the D is unclear. Trimming took off 1 base at V and 9 bases at J, with 4 bases between the two ends. CDR1 is ENHRY and CDR2 is SYGVKD in the germline V gene. CDR3 size: 11 residues. The CDR3 region has the DNA TGTGCCATCAGTGAGTGGGGTGAGCAGTTCTTC. Its protein is CAISEWGEQFF.

In its sample, this clonotype was seen once. V is TRBV12-3 or TRBV12-4 and J is TRBJ1-2, with TRBD1 matching over 7 bases. The CDR3 is 15 residues long. V dropped 8 bases and J dropped 3; count of bases not matched to a gene: 12. CDR3: CASSRGRGSYYGYTF. CDR3 DNA: TGTGCCAGCTCCAGGGGCAGGGGGAGTTACTATGGCTACACCTTC.

V gene TRBV12-3 or TRBV12-4 combines with J gene TRBJ1-2, with a weak D call TRBD1 (5 bases). V was clipped by 5 bases and J by 1 base, with 8 bases between them. The CDR3 length is 13 residues. The DNA of the CDR3 is TGTGCCAGCAGTGTGGGGGTTAACTATGGCTACACCTTC. It is translated as CASSVGVNYGYTF.

This clonotype was counted between two and nine times. This sequence joins TRBV20-1 and TRBJ2-1, with 8 nucleotides matching TRBD1. The V and J ends lost 0 bases and 4 bases, in that order; junction bases with no gene match: 5. The CDR3 contains 15 residues. The germline V gene has CDR1 DFQATT and CDR2 SNEGSKA (reference sequence). CDR3 in DNA: TGCAGTGCTAGAGATATCACAGGGGGGTACAATGAGCAGTTCTTC. Amino acid sequence: CSARDITGGYNEQFF.

This clonotype was seen a single time. The chain is built from TRBV11-2 and TRBJ2-7, with 11 bases matching TRBD2. This CDR3 spans 15 amino acids. Germline V gene sequence: CDR1 SGHAT, CDR2 FQNNGV. Trimming took 5 bases from V and 3 from J; bases not matched to a gene: 6. The CDR3 loop is CASSLSGRALYEQYF. For the CDR3, the DNA is TGTGCCAGCAGCCTTAGCGGGAGGGCCCTCTACGAGCAGTACTTC.

The chain couples TRBV6-1 to TRBJ2-7, with D tentatively TRBD1 (6 bases). Trimming left V 5 bases short and J 6 bases short, with 20 bases between. The CDR3 has 15 amino acids. CDR1 is MNHNS, CDR2 SASEGT, per germline. CDR3: CASSTPLGTNSEQYF. CDR3 DNA: TGTGCCAGCAGTACTCCGCTAGGGACAAACTCCGAGCAGTACTTC.

The chain links TRBV19 to TRBJ2-1; 8 positions agree with TRBD2. Looked up from germline, CDR1 is LNHDA and CDR2 is SQIVND (reference sequence). The CDR3 spans 13 residues. The V and J ends lost 8 bases and 2 bases, in that order; junction bases with no gene match: 2. CDR3 in amino acids: CASYGGAYNEQFF. Written as DNA, the CDR3 is TGTGCCAGTTACGGGGGGGCCTACAATGAGCAGTTCTTC.